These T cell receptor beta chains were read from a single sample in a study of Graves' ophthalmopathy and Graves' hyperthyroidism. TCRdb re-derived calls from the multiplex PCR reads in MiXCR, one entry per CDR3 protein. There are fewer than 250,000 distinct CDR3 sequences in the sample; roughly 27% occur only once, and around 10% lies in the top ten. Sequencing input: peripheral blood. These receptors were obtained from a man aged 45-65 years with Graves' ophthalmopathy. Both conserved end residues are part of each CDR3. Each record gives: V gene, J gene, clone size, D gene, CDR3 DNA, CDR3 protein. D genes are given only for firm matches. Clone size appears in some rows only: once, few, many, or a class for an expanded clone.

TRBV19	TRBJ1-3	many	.	TGTGCCAGTAAGCCCTTAGACTCTGGAAACACCATATATTTT	CASKPLDSGNTIYF
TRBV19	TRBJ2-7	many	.	TGTGCCAGTAGTATAGATAGGACCTACGAGCAGTACTTC	CASSIDRTYEQYF
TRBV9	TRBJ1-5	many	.	TGTGCCAGCAGCGTAGGAACAGCGGAGGGTCAGCCCCAGCATTTT	CASSVGTAEGQPQHF
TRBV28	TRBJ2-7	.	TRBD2	TGTGCCAGCAGTCCTCCGGGACTAGCGTGGGAGCAGTACTTC	CASSPPGLAWEQYF
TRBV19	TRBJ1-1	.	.	TGTGCCAGTAGTATTACCGTGAACACTGAAGCTTTCTTT	CASSITVNTEAFF
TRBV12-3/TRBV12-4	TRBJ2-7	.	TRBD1	TGTGCCAGCATTCGACAGGGGGGCTACGAGCAGTACTTC	CASIRQGGYEQYF
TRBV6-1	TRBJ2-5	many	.	TGTGCCAGCGCCCAGCAAGAGACCCAGTACTTC	CASAQQETQYF
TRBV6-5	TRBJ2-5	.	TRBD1	TGTGCCAGCAGTTACTCAGCGGACAGGGCCCCCCAGACCCAGTACTTC	CASSYSADRAPQTQYF
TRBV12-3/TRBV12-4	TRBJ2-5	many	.	TGTGCCAGCAGTTTATCCAGCGGGTCCCTTGGTTGGGAGACCCAGTACTTC	CASSLSSGSLGWETQYF
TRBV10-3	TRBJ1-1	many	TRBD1	TGTGCCATCGGGGGACAGCTGAACACTGAAGCTTTCTTT	CAIGGQLNTEAFF
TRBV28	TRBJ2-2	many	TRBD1	TGTGCCAGCAGTTTGTCTACGCAGGGGGCGTCCGGGGAGCTGTTTTTT	CASSLSTQGASGELFF
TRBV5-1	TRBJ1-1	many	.	TGCGCCAGCAGCTTGGCGGGGAGGCACACTGAAGCTTTCTTT	CASSLAGRHTEAFF
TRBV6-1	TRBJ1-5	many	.	TGTGCCAGCAGTGGGGACCCAACAGGAACGAATCAGCCCCAGCATTTT	CASSGDPTGTNQPQHF
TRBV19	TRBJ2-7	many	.	TGTGCCAGCCAGGCAGGGACCGGGAGCTCCTACGAGCAGTACTTC	CASQAGTGSSYEQYF
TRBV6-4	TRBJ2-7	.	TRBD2	TGTGCCAGCAGTGCTCCAGTAGCGGGAGGGCCGACCTACGAGCAGTACTTC	CASSAPVAGGPTYEQYF
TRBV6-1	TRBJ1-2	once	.	TGTGCCAGCAGTGTAACAGGGATGGTGCATTATGGCTACACCTTC	CASSVTGMVHYGYTF
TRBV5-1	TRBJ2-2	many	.	TGCGCCAGCAGCTTAAGGCAGGGTGGCACCGGGGAGCTGTTTTTT	CASSLRQGGTGELFF
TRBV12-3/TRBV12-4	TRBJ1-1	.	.	TGTGCCAGCAGTTTAGCGGCAGGAAAAGCTTTCTTT	CASSLAAGKAFF
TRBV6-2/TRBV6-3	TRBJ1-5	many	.	TGTGCCAGCAGTCGGGACCGCGATCAGCCCCAGCATTTT	CASSRDRDQPQHF
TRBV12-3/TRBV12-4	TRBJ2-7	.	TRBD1	TGTGCCAGCAGTAACATTCACGGGACAGGGAGTCTCTACGAGCAGTACTTC	CASSNIHGTGSLYEQYF
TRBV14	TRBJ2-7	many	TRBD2	TGTGCCAGCAGCCAAGAAACACTAGCGGGAGGGCCGCGCTACGAGCAGTACTTC	CASSQETLAGGPRYEQYF
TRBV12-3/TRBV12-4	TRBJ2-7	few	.	TGTGCCAGCAGTTTGTTGATCGAGACTACTGAATACGAGCAGTACTTC	CASSLLIETTEYEQYF
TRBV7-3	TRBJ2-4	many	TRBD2	TGTGCCAGCAGCTTAAGCCCCCCCCTAGCGGGTACCAAAAACATTCAGTACTTC	CASSLSPPLAGTKNIQYF
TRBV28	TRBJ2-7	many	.	TGTGCCAGCAGTCCCCCCATGGGGCAGGGGCGCTACGAGCAGTACTTC	CASSPPMGQGRYEQYF
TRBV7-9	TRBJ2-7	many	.	TGTGCCAGCAGTCCAGGGCGAGGAAATTTGCGGTTTGACGAGCAGTACTTC	CASSPGRGNLRFDEQYF
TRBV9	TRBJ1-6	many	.	TGTGCCAGCAGCGGAGGGGCGACAGAATATAATTCACCCCTCCACTTT	CASSGGATEYNSPLHF
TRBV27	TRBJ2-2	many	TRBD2	TGTGCCAGCTCTCAGCGGGAGGGGTCCAGGGAGCTGTTTTTT	CASSQREGSRELFF
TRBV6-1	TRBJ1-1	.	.	TGTGCCACCAACCGGTGGCAGCACACTGAAGCTTTCTTT	CATNRWQHTEAFF
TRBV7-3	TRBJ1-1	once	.	TGTGCCAGCAGCTTAGATCCACGACAGTCAGAAGCTTTCTTT	CASSLDPRQSEAFF
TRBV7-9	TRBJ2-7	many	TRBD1	TGTGCCAGCAGTCCGGGACAGGGCGCCCACGAGCAGTACTTC	CASSPGQGAHEQYF
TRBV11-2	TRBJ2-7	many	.	TGTGCCAGCAGCCCCCAAAAGGCGTCCAGGGTCCACGAGCAGTACTTC	CASSPQKASRVHEQYF
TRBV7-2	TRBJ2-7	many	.	TGTGCCAGCAGCTTCGGGACGGTCTCCTACGAGCAGTACTTC	CASSFGTVSYEQYF
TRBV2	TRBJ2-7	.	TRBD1	TGTGCCAGCAGTCAACCGGGACAGGGAAAGGGCGAGCAGTACTTC	CASSQPGQGKGEQYF